This TCR beta chain was recorded in a study of blood T cell repertoires in COVID-19. A few counts support this clone. Methods used by the authors: Reference gene primer amplification yielded estimated nucleated cell counts. Sequencing used immunoSEQ multiplex PCR; TCRdb keeps in-frame clones, though not all of them. V and J calls and clone size come straight from that table; D and trimming were deduced from the DNA. Here the sample spans about 210,000 clones, around nine tenths being singletons. The CDR3 sequence is 10 residues long. CDR1 and CDR2 from the germline V gene are SNHLY and FYNNEI. This sequence was found in a woman aged 40 to 55 with acute or convalescent COVID-19. The sample comprised peripheral blood. The V gene is TRBV2, the J gene TRBJ1-1; TRBD1 might be the D (6 bases). The CDR3 spells CAEGDREAFF. DNA of the CDR3: TGTGCTGAGGGGGACCGTGAAGCTTTCTTT.